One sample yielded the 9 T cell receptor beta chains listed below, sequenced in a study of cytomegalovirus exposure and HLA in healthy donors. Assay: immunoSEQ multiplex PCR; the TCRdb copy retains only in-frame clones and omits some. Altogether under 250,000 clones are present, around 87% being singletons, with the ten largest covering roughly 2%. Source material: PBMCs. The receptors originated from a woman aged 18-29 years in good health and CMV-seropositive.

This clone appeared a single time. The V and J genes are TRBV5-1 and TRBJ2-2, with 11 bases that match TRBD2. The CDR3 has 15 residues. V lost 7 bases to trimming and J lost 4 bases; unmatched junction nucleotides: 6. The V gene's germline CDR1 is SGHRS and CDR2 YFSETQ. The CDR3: CASLLAGAGTGELFF. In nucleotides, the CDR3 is TGCGCCAGCCTACTAGCGGGAGCGGGCACCGGGGAGCTGTTTTTT. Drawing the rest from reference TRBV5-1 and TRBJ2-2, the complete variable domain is KAGVTQTPRYLIKTRGQQVTLSCSPISGHRSVSWYQQTPGQGLQFLFEYFSETQRNKGNFPGRFSGRQFSNSRSEMNVSTLELGDSALYLCASLLAGAGTGELFFGEGSRLTVL.

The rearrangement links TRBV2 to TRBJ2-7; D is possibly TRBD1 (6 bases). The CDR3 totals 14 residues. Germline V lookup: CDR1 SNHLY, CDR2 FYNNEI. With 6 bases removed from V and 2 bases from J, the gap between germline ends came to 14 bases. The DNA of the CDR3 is TGTGCCAGCAGGCTCGGAACAGGGCCCTACGAGCAGTACTTC. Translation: CASRLGTGPYEQYF.

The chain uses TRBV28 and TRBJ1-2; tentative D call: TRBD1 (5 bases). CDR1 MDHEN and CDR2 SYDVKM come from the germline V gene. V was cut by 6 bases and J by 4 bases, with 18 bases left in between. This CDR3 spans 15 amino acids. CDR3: CASSDRSTAIYGYTF. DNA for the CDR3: TGTGCCAGCAGCGACAGATCGACAGCCATCTATGGCTACACCTTC.

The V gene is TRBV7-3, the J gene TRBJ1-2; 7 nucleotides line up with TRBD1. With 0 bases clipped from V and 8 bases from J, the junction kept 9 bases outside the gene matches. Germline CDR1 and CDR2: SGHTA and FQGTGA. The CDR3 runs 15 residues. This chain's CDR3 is CASSLTTGSDHGYTF. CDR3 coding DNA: TGTGCCAGCAGCTTAACGACAGGGAGCGATCACGGCTACACCTTC.

In DNA, the CDR3 is TGTGCCAGCTCACCCCCCGGGACAGTAGCCGGGGCCAACGTCCTGACTTTC. Its protein is CASSPPGTVAGANVLTF. The chain combines TRBV18 with TRBJ2-6, with TRBD1 matching 7 bases. The ends lost 3 bases at V and 4 bases at J; junction bases unmatched: 9. This CDR3 is 17 amino acids long. Germline lookup yields CDR1 KGHSH and CDR2 LQKENI.

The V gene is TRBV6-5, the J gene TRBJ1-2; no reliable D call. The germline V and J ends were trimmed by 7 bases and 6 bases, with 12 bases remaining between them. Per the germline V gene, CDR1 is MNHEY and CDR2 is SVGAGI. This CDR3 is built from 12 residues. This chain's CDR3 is CASTHMGDGYTF. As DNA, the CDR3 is TGTGCCAGCACCCACATGGGAGATGGCTACACCTTC.

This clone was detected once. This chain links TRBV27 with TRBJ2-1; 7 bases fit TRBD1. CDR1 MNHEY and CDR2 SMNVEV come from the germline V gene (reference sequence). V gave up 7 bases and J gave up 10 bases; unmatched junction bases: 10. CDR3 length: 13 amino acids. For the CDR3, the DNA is TGTGCCAGCACCGACCACAGGGGACGGGAGCAGTTCTTC. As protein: CASTDHRGREQFF.

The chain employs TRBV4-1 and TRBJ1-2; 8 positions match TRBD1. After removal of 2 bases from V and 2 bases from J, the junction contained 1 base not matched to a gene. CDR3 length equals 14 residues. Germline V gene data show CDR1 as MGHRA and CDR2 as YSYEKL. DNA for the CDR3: TGCGCCAGCAGCCAACGGACAGGGAACTATGGCTACACCTTC. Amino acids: CASSQRTGNYGYTF.

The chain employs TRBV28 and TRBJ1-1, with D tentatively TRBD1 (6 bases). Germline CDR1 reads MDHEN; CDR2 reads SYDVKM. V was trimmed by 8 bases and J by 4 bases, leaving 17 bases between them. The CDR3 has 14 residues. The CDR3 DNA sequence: TGTGCCAGCGGCATACCTGAGGACAGCACTGAAGCTTTCTTT. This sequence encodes CASGIPEDSTEAFF.